Presented here are 24 T cell receptor beta chains from one specimen sequenced in a study of control samples from healthy donors and cancer patients. Profiling relied on immunoSEQ multiplex PCR, and the TCRdb table lists in-frame clones only, not all of them. The sample holds 100,000 to 150,000 clones, approximately 92% seen once. The material sequenced was PBMCs. The origin of the receptors is an elderly man with head and neck cancer.

The gene calls are TRBV9 and TRBJ2-1, with 8 positions matching TRBD2. Looked up from germline, CDR1 is SGDLS and CDR2 is YYNGEE. V shed 3 bases, J shed 8 bases, and the junction held 13 bases outside the gene matches. The CDR3 length is 16 residues. The CDR3 nucleotides are TGTGCCAGCAGCGCCCCCCCCCGGGGGGGCCTCTATGAGCAGTTCTTC. Translated: CASSAPPRGGLYEQFF.

The genes are TRBV12-5 and TRBJ1-1; unclear D gene. Germline lookup yields CDR1 LGHNT and CDR2 FRNRAP. V lost 7 bases and J lost 4, with 10 bases in between. The CDR3 contains 12 residues. CDR3 amino acids: CASAFALTEAFF. In DNA form, the CDR3 reads TGTGCTAGTGCCTTCGCCCTCACTGAAGCTTTCTTT.

The rearrangement joins TRBV5-1 to TRBJ2-3; 7 bases match TRBD1. Per germline, CDR1 SGHRS and CDR2 YFSETQ. The CDR3 extends over 18 amino acids. V lost 0 bases to trimming and J lost 1 base; unmatched junction nucleotides: 11. CDR3 coding DNA: TGCGCCAGCAGCTTGGGGGGACAGCTTATAGGGGGCACAGATACGCAGTATTTT. Translated, it gives CASSLGGQLIGGTDTQYF.

This sequence joins TRBV7-9 and TRBJ2-7; maybe TRBD1 (5 bases). This CDR3 has 12 residues. V was clipped by 5 bases and J by 7 bases, with 12 bases between them. Germline loops: CDR1 SEHNR, CDR2 FQNEAQ (reference sequence). The CDR3 region has the DNA TGTGCCAGCAGCCCCCAGGGTGGTGAGCAGTACTTC. Translating it yields CASSPQGGEQYF.

The chain joins TRBV15 to TRBJ2-7; D is undetermined. Germline CDR1 reads LNHNV; CDR2 reads YYDKDF (reference sequence). Trimming cost V 2 bases and J 6 bases, with 11 bases left between them. The length of the CDR3 is 13 residues. This CDR3 is CATSRLVTGEQYF. DNA of the CDR3: TGTGCCACCAGCAGACTAGTTACGGGCGAGCAGTACTTC.

The CDR3 DNA follows: TGTGCCAGCAGCCCCCCCTCGGGAGGGAACTATAATTCACCCCTCCACTTT. It translates to CASSPPSGGNYNSPLHF. The genes are TRBV9 and TRBJ1-6, with no clear D. CDR1 is SGDLS and CDR2 is YYNGEE in the germline V gene. The CDR3 contains 17 residues. Trimming left V 4 bases short and J 3 bases short, with 17 bases between.

DNA for the CDR3: TGTGCCAGCCGCTCGGAAGGGGGTGGTACGCAGTATTTT. Its translation is CASRSEGGGTQYF. This chain uses TRBV2 with TRBJ2-3, with D possibly matching TRBD1 (6 bases). V lost 8 bases, J lost 8 bases, and 17 bases lay in between. The V gene's germline CDR1 is SNHLY and CDR2 FYNNEI. CDR3 size: 13 residues.

This clone has only one observation. This chain connects TRBV7-2 to TRBJ2-7; the D gene is possibly TRBD2 (5 bases). The CDR3 contains 15 residues. V was pared by 6 bases and J by 2 bases, with 17 bases between. Germline V gives CDR1 SGHTA, CDR2 FQGNSA. This CDR3 is CASSYGRGSAYEQYF. The DNA for the CDR3 is TGTGCCAGCAGTTATGGTCGGGGATCAGCCTACGAGCAGTACTTC. Together with reference TRBV7-2 and TRBJ2-7, the CDR3 gives the full variable domain: GAGVSQSPSNKVTEKGKDVELRCDPISGHTALYWYRQSLGQGLEFLIYFQGNSAPDKSGLPSDRFSAERTGGSVSTLTIQRTQQEDSAVYLCASSYGRGSAYEQYFGPGTRLTVT.

The gene calls are TRBV19 and TRBJ2-3, with a weak D call TRBD2 (6 bases). Germline-derived CDR1 and CDR2 are LNHDA and SQIVND (reference sequence). V dropped 3 bases and J dropped 2 bases, with 15 bases sitting between them. CDR3 size: 16 residues. The CDR3 here is CASSIRAGSNTDTQYF. DNA of the CDR3: TGTGCCAGTAGTATCCGGGCGGGAAGCAACACAGATACGCAGTATTTT.

The chain links TRBV30 to TRBJ2-1; D is unresolved. V lost 3 bases and J lost 2, with 17 bases in between. The CDR3 sequence is 16 residues long. Germline values: CDR1 GTSNPN, CDR2 SVGIG (reference sequence). The CDR3 protein is CAWRKLSPETYNEQFF. The CDR3 nucleotides are TGTGCCTGGAGAAAATTGAGCCCGGAAACCTACAATGAGCAGTTCTTC.

The V gene is TRBV7-9, the J gene TRBJ2-1; 7 positions match TRBD2. V trimming: 6 bases; J trimming: 3 bases; junction bases outside the gene matches: 8. This CDR3 region has 15 residues. CDR1 is SEHNR, CDR2 FQNEAQ, per germline (reference sequence). Written as DNA, the CDR3 is TGTGCCAGCAGTACGTTCGGGGGGATCTACAATGAGCAGTTCTTC. This codes for CASSTFGGIYNEQFF.

As regards this clone: The sample holds other DNA sequences that translate to the same CDR3. This sequence joins TRBV5-4 and TRBJ1-1; TRBD1 matches at 7 bases. CDR1 and CDR2 from the germline V gene are SGHNT and YYREEE (reference sequence). The CDR3 length is 13 residues. V lost 5 bases and J lost 4; bases outside the gene matches: 5. The CDR3 here is CASSRQGGTEAFF. CDR3 sequence (DNA): TGTGCCAGCAGTCGACAGGGTGGCACTGAAGCTTTCTTT.

In this sample, this clone turned up once. The chain is built from TRBV5-1 and TRBJ2-7, with 8 bases lining up with TRBD1. Trimming at V came to 0 bases and at J to 3 bases, leaving 2 bases not matched to a gene. This CDR3 is 14 amino acids long. CDR1 is SGHRS and CDR2 is YFSETQ in the germline V gene. CDR3 protein: CASSLDGQGYEQYF. As DNA, the CDR3 is TGCGCCAGCAGCTTGGACGGACAGGGCTACGAGCAGTACTTC.

CDR3 sequence reads: CSASHGGAYSTQYF. The CDR3 DNA sequence: TGCAGTGCTAGTCACGGGGGGGCGTATTCGACCCAGTACTTC. The chain employs TRBV20-1 and TRBJ2-5; 8 bases fit TRBD2. Germline CDR1 reads DFQATT; CDR2 reads SNEGSKA (reference sequence). The CDR3 runs to 14 residues. The V gene end was trimmed by 3 bases and the J gene end by 7 bases; junction bases not matched to a gene: 10.

The rearrangement links TRBV15 to TRBJ1-2; no firm D call. Trimming removed 0 bases at V and 7 bases at J, with 21 bases between. CDR1 is LNHNV and CDR2 is YYDKDF in the germline V gene (reference sequence). CDR3 length: 17 amino acids. The CDR3, as DNA: TGTGCCACCAGCAGAGATCCGGATACTCCTTCGCGCGGTGGCTACACCTTC. Translated, it gives CATSRDPDTPSRGGYTF.

The rearrangement joins TRBV3-1 (or the pseudogene TRBV3-2) to TRBJ2-7; a possible D gene is TRBD2 (6 bases). Germline loops: CDR1 LGHDT, CDR2 YNNKEL (reference sequence). With 4 bases removed from V and 7 bases from J, the gap between germline ends came to 17 bases. The CDR3 spans 14 residues. The CDR3 DNA is TGTGCCAGCAGCCCCGGAGGGACTGGCCTGGAGCAGTACTTC. Protein product: CASSPGGTGLEQYF.

The chain recombines TRBV7-2 with TRBJ2-6; no definite D call. Germline-derived CDR1 and CDR2 are SGHTA and FQGNSA. Deletions cut 3 bases from V and 0 bases from J, with 6 bases between. The CDR3 consists of 15 residues. The DNA for the CDR3 is TGTGCCAGCAGCTTCGCGCGCTCTGGGGCCAACGTCCTGACTTTC. It yields the protein CASSFARSGANVLTF.

The genes are TRBV27 and TRBJ2-1, with D uncertain. Germline V gene data show CDR1 as MNHEY and CDR2 as SMNVEV (reference sequence). The CDR3 length is 14 residues. The V end lost 3 bases, the J end lost 7 bases, and 13 bases lay between the germline ends. The CDR3 DNA reads TGTGCCAGCAGTTTTGTAGGCCCTGGGAATGAGCAGTTCTTC. This encodes CASSFVGPGNEQFF.

The chain recombines TRBV5-4 with TRBJ2-2, with 10 bases lining up with TRBD2. Germline V gives CDR1 SGHNT, CDR2 YYREEE (reference sequence). The CDR3 loop spans 16 amino acids. V lost 0 bases and J lost 4; bases outside the gene matches: 3. CDR3 loop: CASSLASGRSTGELFF. Written as DNA, the CDR3 is TGTGCCAGCAGCTTGGCTAGCGGGAGATCCACCGGGGAGCTGTTTTTT.

This clone was detected once. This chain uses TRBV5-6 with TRBJ1-6; D gene uncertain. V lost 6 bases and J lost 0, with 10 bases in between. This CDR3 contains 15 residues. Germline-derived CDR1 and CDR2 are SGHDT and YYEEEE. The DNA for the CDR3 is TGTGCCAGCACCGCGCGGAGCTCCTATAATTCACCCCTCCACTTT. This encodes CASTARSSYNSPLHF.

The chain links TRBV29-1 to TRBJ2-3; possible D gene TRBD1, 5 bases. The germline CDR1 and CDR2 sequences are SQVTM and ANQGSEA. The CDR3 covers 14 residues. The V end lost 2 bases, the J end lost 1 base, and 10 bases lay between the germline ends. This CDR3 reads CSVESNRRTDTQYF. The CDR3, as DNA: TGCAGCGTTGAAAGTAACAGGCGCACAGATACGCAGTATTTT.

V gene TRBV13 combines with J gene TRBJ2-1, with TRBD1 matching 8 bases. The CDR3 totals 15 residues. From germline, CDR1 is PRHDT and CDR2 FYEKMQ (reference sequence). Trimming at V came to 5 bases and at J to 4 bases, leaving 7 bases not matched to a gene. The CDR3 protein is CASSPGQGRYNEQFF. CDR3 nucleotides: TGTGCCAGCAGCCCCGGACAGGGTCGGTACAATGAGCAGTTCTTC.

The V call is TRBV5-1, the J call TRBJ2-5; TRBD2 is a possible D gene (6 bases). CDR1 is SGHRS, CDR2 YFSETQ, per germline. V lost 4 bases, J lost 0 bases, and 10 bases lay in between. CDR3 length equals 14 residues. The CDR3 reads CASSGGLYQETQYF. CDR3 DNA: TGCGCCAGCAGCGGGGGACTGTACCAAGAGACCCAGTACTTC.

The gene calls are TRBV7-8 and TRBJ1-5, with D perhaps TRBD1 (5 bases). The CDR3 sequence is 16 residues long. Per the germline V gene, CDR1 is SGHVS and CDR2 is FQNEAQ. V was pared by 4 bases and J by 4 bases, with 17 bases between. The CDR3, as DNA: TGTGCCAGCAGCTCCTACTCAGGTGGGGGAAATCAGCCCCAGCATTTT. Amino acid sequence: CASSSYSGGGNQPQHF.